The 21 T cell receptor beta chains below come from one sample, sequenced in a study of shared clonotypes between healthy human individuals. Assay used: immunoSEQ multiplex PCR; TCRdb lists only in-frame clones, some missing. This sample has 2 million to 3 million clones, with approximately 93% found just once. The sample taken for sequencing was naive CD4+ T cells from PBMCs. Stated subset: CD45RA+ positively selected. These receptors were obtained from a man between 18 and 35 years old in good health. Some clones in this sample may be carry-over from other donors' samples.

The rearrangement links TRBV9 to TRBJ2-5; possibly TRBD2 for D (6 bases). The CDR3 is made up of 14 amino acids. V gave up 4 bases and J gave up 4 bases, with 14 bases separating them. Per germline, CDR1 SGDLS and CDR2 YYNGEE. The CDR3 sequence: CASSPLGGGETQYF. The CDR3 nucleotides are TGTGCCAGCAGCCCCCTGGGAGGAGGAGAGACCCAGTACTTC.

The V gene is TRBV27, the J gene TRBJ2-1; D may match TRBD1 or TRBD2 (5 bases each). Trimming removed 1 base at V and 8 bases at J, with 21 bases between. The germline V gene has CDR1 MNHEY and CDR2 SMNVEV (reference sequence). The CDR3 spans 17 residues. CDR3 loop: CASSLLGGGWTGYEQFF. The CDR3 DNA follows: TGTGCCAGCAGTTTATTAGGTGGGGGTTGGACCGGCTATGAGCAGTTCTTC.

J is TRBJ1-4 and V is TRBV28; the D gene is possibly TRBD1 (5 bases). The germline V gene encodes CDR1 MDHEN and CDR2 SYDVKM. The ends were cut back, 6 bases at V and 2 bases at J, with 10 bases in the middle. The CDR3 sequence is 14 residues long. The CDR3 bases are TGTGCCAGCAGGCTGACAGCCACTAATGAAAAACTGTTTTTT. It translates to CASRLTATNEKLFF.

The gene calls are TRBV7-3 and TRBJ1-1, with 7 nucleotides matching TRBD1. This CDR3 is built from 15 residues. Germline CDR1 reads SGHTA; CDR2 reads FQGTGA. V shed 1 base and J 2 bases; nucleotides not matched to a gene: 4. The CDR3 nucleotides are TGTGCCAGCAGCTTAAGAGGGGGCTTTAACACTGAAGCTTTCTTT. Residues: CASSLRGGFNTEAFF.

The V call is TRBV2, the J call TRBJ2-2; TRBD2 aligns across 11 bases. V gave up 4 bases and J gave up 4 bases; unmatched junction bases: 8. The CDR3 is made up of 17 amino acids. CDR1 is SNHLY, CDR2 FYNNEI, per germline. The CDR3 DNA reads as TGTGCCAGCAGTGGGGAGACTAGCGGGATATCCACCGGGGAGCTGTTTTTT. Translation: CASSGETSGISTGELFF.

V and J are TRBV11-3 and TRBJ2-3; weak D call: TRBD2 (5 bases). The V gene lost 2 bases and the J gene lost 9 bases, with 12 bases spanning the gap. Germline V gene data show CDR1 as SGHNT and CDR2 as YENEEA. There are 13 residues in the CDR3. Here the CDR3 reads CASSLFSGGTQYF. CDR3 coding DNA: TGTGCCAGCAGCTTATTTTCCGGAGGAACGCAGTATTTT.

V and J are TRBV5-6 and TRBJ2-7; 7 bases agree with TRBD1. Unmatched junction bases numbered 11, after V lost 4 bases and J lost 7 bases. This CDR3 is built from 14 residues. Per the germline V gene, CDR1 is SGHDT and CDR2 is YYEEEE. The CDR3 region is CASSTNHRGGEQYF. CDR3 coding DNA: TGTGCCAGCAGCACAAATCACAGGGGCGGGGAGCAGTACTTC.

V is TRBV7-9 and J is TRBJ2-7; D remains ambiguous. The V and J ends lost 5 bases and 3 bases respectively, with 20 bases between them. CDR3 length: 16 residues. Germline CDR1 reads SEHNR; CDR2 reads FQNEAQ (reference sequence). The DNA of the CDR3 is TGTGCCAGCAGCATAGGTTACGAAGGCTACGACTACGAGCAGTACTTC. Amino acid sequence: CASSIGYEGYDYEQYF.

The chain joins TRBV5-1 to TRBJ1-2; 7 bases are a match to TRBD1. Per the germline V gene, CDR1 is SGHRS and CDR2 is YFSETQ. V was clipped by 3 bases and J by 5 bases; unmatched bases: 10. The CDR3 length is 15 residues. The CDR3 is CASSSRPGTDYGYTF. The CDR3 bases are TGCGCCAGCAGCTCGAGACCCGGGACAGATTATGGCTACACCTTC.

This chain uses TRBV10-3 with TRBJ2-1; D perhaps matches TRBD1 (7 bases). CDR3 length equals 15 residues. Germline CDR1 ENHRY, CDR2 SYGVKD. V lost 0 bases, J lost 4 bases, and 10 bases lay in between. The chain's CDR3 is CAISESAGQYNEQFF. The CDR3 DNA sequence: TGTGCCATCAGTGAGTCGGCGGGACAGTACAATGAGCAGTTCTTC.

The rearrangement links TRBV11-2 to TRBJ2-4; 9 bases are a match to TRBD2. The germline V gene has CDR1 SGHAT and CDR2 FQNNGV. The CDR3 runs to 15 residues. The junction had 10 bases not matched to a gene; V was cut back by 5 bases and J by 8 bases. In DNA form, the CDR3 reads TGTGCCAGCAGCCCGCGGGGGGGGAGCATAGACATTCAGTACTTC. Protein sequence: CASSPRGGSIDIQYF.

The genes are TRBV4-2 and TRBJ2-1; D is unclear. The germline CDR1 and CDR2 sequences are LGHNA and YNFKEQ. This CDR3 has 16 residues. V shed 5 bases and J shed 0 bases, with 14 bases lying between them. The CDR3 DNA reads TGTGCCAGCAGCACCCGGAGCGCGAGCTCCTACAATGAGCAGTTCTTC. Translated, it gives CASSTRSASSYNEQFF.

The chain carries TRBV18 and TRBJ1-1; a possible D gene is TRBD1 (6 bases). V dropped 2 bases and J dropped 5 bases, with 12 bases sitting between them. CDR3 length: 14 residues. Germline V gene data show CDR1 as KGHSH and CDR2 as LQKENI. CDR3 sequence (DNA): TGTGCCAGCTCACCAGCACAGGGAGTGACTGAAGCTTTCTTT. This encodes CASSPAQGVTEAFF.

V and J are TRBV5-4 and TRBJ1-5, with 9 bases aligning to TRBD1. Germline V gene data show CDR1 as SGHNT and CDR2 as YYREEE (reference sequence). V shed 4 bases, J shed 4 bases, and the junction held 6 bases outside the gene matches. This CDR3 spans 15 amino acids. CDR3 sequence reads: CASSQGQGSNQPQHF. The CDR3 nucleotides are TGTGCCAGCAGCCAGGGACAGGGAAGTAATCAGCCCCAGCATTTT.

The J gene is TRBJ1-1, the V gene TRBV10-2, with a possible D match to TRBD1 (5 bases). Per the germline V gene, CDR1 is WSHSY and CDR2 is SAAADI. The CDR3 is 14 amino acids. V lost 4 bases to trimming and J lost 6 bases, with 15 bases between them. The CDR3 DNA follows: TGCGCCAGCAGTGTGGCGAGACAGAGCGCTGAAGCTTTCTTT. Residues: CASSVARQSAEAFF.

The chain has TRBV5-1 and TRBJ2-5; TRBD1 matches 8 bases. V lost 4 bases to trimming and J lost 3 bases; unmatched junction nucleotides: 5. From germline, CDR1 is SGHRS and CDR2 YFSETQ. This CDR3 is built from 14 residues. The CDR3 reads CASSGTGQEETQYF. The CDR3 region has the DNA TGCGCCAGCAGCGGAACGGGACAGGAAGAGACCCAGTACTTC.

Points on this clone: The same CDR3 is also encoded by other DNA sequences in this sample. This rearrangement joins TRBV7-9 to TRBJ2-3; the D is unclear. Germline CDR1 SEHNR, CDR2 FQNEAQ (reference sequence). This CDR3 is built from 13 residues. Trimming pared 3 bases from V and 1 base from J, leaving 5 bases between. In nucleotides, the CDR3 is TGTGCCAGCAGCTTCGGCGGCACAGATACGCAGTATTTT. It yields the protein CASSFGGTDTQYF.

This CDR3 is CAWGAFQDYEQYF. CDR3 in DNA: TGTGCCTGGGGGGCATTCCAGGACTACGAGCAGTACTTC. This sequence joins TRBV30 and TRBJ2-7; TRBD1 is a possible D gene (5 bases). Trimming left V 5 bases short and J 3 bases short, with 14 bases between. This CDR3 comprises 13 residues. Germline values: CDR1 GTSNPN, CDR2 SVGIG (reference sequence).

Of note for this clone: Distinct nucleotide sequences in the sample also encode this CDR3. The chain uses TRBV18 and TRBJ2-7; D remains unclear. Trimming stripped 3 bases from V and 1 base from J, with 4 bases between. This CDR3 spans 12 amino acids. Germline V gene lookup returns CDR1 KGHSH and CDR2 LQKENI. CDR3 sequence reads: CASSPGSYEQYF. The CDR3 bases are TGTGCCAGCTCACCGGGATCCTACGAGCAGTACTTC.

The gene calls are TRBV7-3 and TRBJ1-1; unclear D gene. Germline CDR1 is SGHTA and CDR2 is FQGTGA. There are 14 residues in the CDR3. Trimming removed 2 bases at V and 1 base at J, with 8 bases between. The CDR3 is CASSLGPGNTEAFF. CDR3 sequence (DNA): TGTGCCAGCAGCTTAGGTCCGGGGAACACTGAAGCTTTCTTT.

The rearrangement joins TRBV12-5 to TRBJ2-1, with 13 bases lining up with TRBD2. From germline, CDR1 is LGHNT and CDR2 FRNRAP. The CDR3 is made up of 19 amino acids. J was trimmed by 0 bases and V by 0 bases; bases with no gene match: 5. This CDR3 reads CASGLVLAGGPASYNEQFF. DNA of the CDR3: TGTGCTAGTGGTTTGGTACTAGCGGGAGGGCCGGCCTCCTACAATGAGCAGTTCTTC.